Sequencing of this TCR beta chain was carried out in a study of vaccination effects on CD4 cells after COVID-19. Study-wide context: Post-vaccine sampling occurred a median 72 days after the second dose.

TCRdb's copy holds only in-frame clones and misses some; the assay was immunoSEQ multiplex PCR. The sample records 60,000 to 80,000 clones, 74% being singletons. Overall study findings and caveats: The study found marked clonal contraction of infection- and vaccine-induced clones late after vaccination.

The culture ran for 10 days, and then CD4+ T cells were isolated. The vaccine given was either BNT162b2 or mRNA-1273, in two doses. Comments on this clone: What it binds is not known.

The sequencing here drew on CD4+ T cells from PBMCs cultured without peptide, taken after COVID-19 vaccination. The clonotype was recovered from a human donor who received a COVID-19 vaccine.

This CDR3 reads CASSNQKQTGPQIETQYF. CDR3 nucleotides: TGTGCCAGCAGCAACCAAAAACAAACCGGGCCTCAAATAGAGACCCAGTACTTC. The chain links TRBV28 to TRBJ2-5, with no clear D. The CDR3 is 18 amino acids. V lost 6 bases to trimming and J lost 4 bases, with 27 bases between them. Per germline, CDR1 MDHEN and CDR2 SYDVKM.